Sequencing of this T cell receptor beta chain was carried out in a study of spatial heterogeneity in lung cancer. General observations from the study: Counts of expanded alpha and beta TCRs within tumors tracked the tumor nonsynonymous mutation count.

CDR3 size: 14 residues. V dropped 3 bases and J dropped 9 bases, with 15 bases sitting between them. From germline, CDR1 is DFQATT and CDR2 SNEGSKA (reference sequence). This clonotype was seen at least ten times. Its antigen is currently unknown. In TCRdb, the 5' RACE reads were re-called with MiXCR into one record per CDR3 protein. The sample has 20,000 to 30,000 distinct CDR3 sequences; 8.8% are singletons. The time point was: sample taken at primary tumor resection. Whole RNA, which was extracted from tumor, nontumor lung tissue or frozen PBMC, was sequenced without any cell sorting. The rearrangement joins TRBV20-1 to TRBJ1-6; possibly TRBD1 for D (6 bases). This TCR was recovered from a male donor with early-stage non-small cell lung cancer. The input for sequencing was lung tumor tissue, taken at surgery. The CDR3 sequence: CSARIQDSLSPLHF. CDR3 DNA sequence: TGCAGTGCTAGGATCCAGGACAGCCTTTCACCCCTCCACTTT.